Below, 17 T cell receptor beta chains from the same sample are listed, as sequenced in a study of T cells in Graves' hyperthyroidism and ophthalmopathy. Researchers amplified the TCR beta CDR3 regions from RNA transcripts. HTBI primers were employed in a first-round RT-PCR of the TCR CDR3. TCRdb passed the multiplex PCR reads through MiXCR, listing each CDR3 protein once. Counted here are around 690,000 distinct CDR3 sequences, roughly 17% occurring once; the ten biggest clones make up roughly 15%. The sequenced material came from blood. These TCRs come from a man aged 50-59 years with Graves' hyperthyroidism.

This clonotype was seen ten or more times. The chain links TRBV28 to TRBJ2-7, with D perhaps matching TRBD2 (6 bases). Trimming removed 7 bases from V and 0 bases from J, with 10 bases in between. Germline V gene lookup returns CDR1 MDHEN and CDR2 SYDVKM. CDR3 length equals 13 residues. Here the CDR3 reads CASINGGSYEQYF. The CDR3 coding sequence is TGTGCCAGCATCAACGGGGGCTCCTACGAGCAGTACTTC.

The chain carries TRBV4-1 and TRBJ2-7, with D possibly TRBD1 on 5 matching bases. Trimming removed 2 bases from V and 3 bases from J, with 14 bases in between. The CDR3 extends over 15 amino acids. Looked up from germline, CDR1 is MGHRA and CDR2 is YSYEKL. This chain's CDR3 is CASSQLYDRVYEQYF. The CDR3, as DNA: TGCGCCAGCAGCCAACTTTACGACAGAGTCTACGAGCAGTACTTC.

This clonotype was counted a single time. The V and J genes are TRBV5-1 and TRBJ1-2; D call uncertain. Deletions cut 3 bases from V and 0 bases from J, with 9 bases between. CDR1 is SGHRS, CDR2 YFSETQ, per germline. The CDR3 loop spans 14 amino acids. CDR3 amino acids: CASSSGRANYGYTF. The DNA for the CDR3 is TGCGCCAGCAGCTCGGGAAGGGCTAACTATGGCTACACCTTC. Filled out from reference TRBV5-1 and TRBJ1-2, the complete variable domain reads KAGVTQTPRYLIKTRGQQVTLSCSPISGHRSVSWYQQTPGQGLQFLFEYFSETQRNKGNFPGRFSGRQFSNSRSEMNVSTLELGDSALYLCASSSGRANYGYTFGSGTRLTVV.

This chain connects TRBV3-1 to TRBJ2-5; TRBD2 matches 8 bases. Per the germline V gene, CDR1 is LGHDT and CDR2 is YNNKEL (reference sequence). The CDR3 totals 14 residues. V gave up 0 bases and J gave up 5 bases; unmatched junction bases: 2. CDR3 in amino acids: CASSQDPGGETQYF. The CDR3 bases are TGTGCCAGCAGCCAAGATCCGGGAGGGGAGACCCAGTACTTC.

In this sample, this clonotype turned up many times. The rearrangement links TRBV6-2 or TRBV6-3 to TRBJ2-1, with 10 bases matching TRBD1. This CDR3 region has 14 residues. V gave up 9 bases and J gave up 7 bases; unmatched junction bases: 9. From germline, CDR1 is MNHEY and CDR2 SVGEGT. The CDR3 reads CASFGTGAENEQFF. The CDR3 coding sequence is TGTGCCAGTTTCGGGACAGGGGCGGAAAATGAGCAGTTCTTC.

This clonotype was seen more than once but under ten times. This chain links TRBV28 with TRBJ2-2; D may be TRBD2 (6 bases). The CDR3 has 13 residues. From germline, CDR1 is MDHEN and CDR2 SYDVKM. The germline V and J ends were trimmed by 4 bases and 6 bases, with 9 bases remaining between them. CDR3 sequence: CASSSREAGELFF. The CDR3 DNA reads as TGTGCCAGCAGTTCCAGGGAGGCCGGGGAGCTGTTTTTT.

This clonotype was counted many times. The genes are TRBV12-3 or TRBV12-4 and TRBJ2-3; a possible D gene is TRBD2 (6 bases). V was cut by 3 bases and J by 2 bases, with 15 bases left in between. This CDR3 contains 16 residues. CDR3 in DNA: TGTGCCAGCAGTTTTCCGGGACTCGTCGACACAGATACGCAGTATTTT. Its translation: CASSFPGLVDTDTQYF.

This clonotype was seen repeatedly, ten times or more. This rearrangement joins TRBV2 to TRBJ1-5, with D possibly matching TRBD1 (5 bases). Germline V gene data show CDR1 as SNHLY and CDR2 as FYNNEI. This CDR3 region has 16 residues. Trimming took off 6 bases at V and 3 bases at J, with 18 bases between the two ends. The CDR3 region has the DNA TGTGCCAGCAGGGGAGGGTCAGGGCGACCCAATCAGCCCCAGCATTTT. Protein: CASRGGSGRPNQPQHF.

Ten or more counts support this clonotype. The chain has TRBV6-2 or TRBV6-3 and TRBJ1-2; D gene uncertain. The length of the CDR3 is 11 residues. Germline V lookup: CDR1 MNHEY, CDR2 SVGEGT. Trimming took 6 bases from V and 8 from J, leaving 10 bases between them. The CDR3 loop is CASSTMGGYTF. Here the CDR3 DNA reads TGTGCCAGCAGCACCATGGGAGGCTACACCTTC.

DNA for the CDR3: TGTGCCAGCAGCTTAGGTCCAGCGGGCCTCACAGATACGCAGTATTTT. The encoded protein is CASSLGPAGLTDTQYF. V is TRBV7-2 and J is TRBJ2-3; D may be TRBD2 (6 bases). Germline CDR1 and CDR2: SGHTA and FQGNSA. CDR3 length: 16 amino acids. With 1 base removed from V and 2 bases from J, the gap between germline ends came to 13 bases.

This clonotype has just a few counts. In DNA form, the CDR3 reads TGTGCCAGCACCCCGGGACTAGCGGGACCTCACCAAGAGACCCAGTACTTC. This codes for CASTPGLAGPHQETQYF. The rearrangement joins TRBV6-2 or TRBV6-3 to TRBJ2-5, with TRBD2 identical over 13 bases. The V segment lost 7 bases and the J segment 0 bases; nucleotides outside the gene matches: 8. Germline V lookup: CDR1 MNHEY, CDR2 SVGEGT. CDR3 length: 17 amino acids.

This clonotype was observed many times. This chain connects TRBV28 to TRBJ2-5; D is possibly TRBD2 (7 bases). CDR3 length: 16 residues. Germline V lookup: CDR1 MDHEN, CDR2 SYDVKM. V lost 7 bases, J lost 2 bases, and 20 bases lay in between. CDR3 protein: CASIKGGARLQETQYF. The CDR3 DNA follows: TGTGCCAGCATTAAAGGGGGGGCGCGGCTACAAGAGACCCAGTACTTC. Combining the CDR3 with reference TRBV28 and TRBJ2-5 gives the whole variable domain DVKVTQSSRYLVKRTGEKVFLECVQDMDHENMFWYRQDPGLGLRLIYFSYDVKMKEKGDIPEGYSVSREKKERFSLILESASTNQTSMYLCASIKGGARLQETQYFGPGTRLLVL.

This clonotype showed up just a few times. The V gene is TRBV6-5, the J gene TRBJ1-5; maybe TRBD1 (6 bases). The CDR3 is made up of 18 amino acids. Deletions cut 0 bases from V and 0 bases from J, with 15 bases between. Germline V gene sequence: CDR1 MNHEY, CDR2 SVGAGI. DNA of the CDR3: TGTGCCAGCAGTTACTCGGACGGACAGACATATAGCAATCAGCCCCAGCATTTT. It specifies CASSYSDGQTYSNQPQHF.

The V call is TRBV6-2 or TRBV6-3, the J call TRBJ1-2; D unresolved. Trimming took off 2 bases at V and 7 bases at J, with 5 bases between the two ends. The CDR3 totals 11 residues. CDR1 and CDR2 (germline): MNHEY, SVGEGT. CDR3 sequence: CASSYPTGYTF. In DNA form, the CDR3 reads TGTGCCAGCAGTTACCCCACTGGCTACACCTTC.

This clonotype was seen only a few times. The chain couples TRBV19 to TRBJ2-5; 13 nucleotides align to TRBD2. V shed 5 bases and J 5 bases; nucleotides not matched to a gene: 2. The germline V gene has CDR1 LNHDA and CDR2 SQIVND (reference sequence). This CDR3 region has 14 residues. In nucleotides, the CDR3 is TGTGCCAGTAGTGGACTAGCGGGAGTTGAGACCCAGTACTTC. This codes for CASSGLAGVETQYF.

The table lists this clonotype with a few counts. The chain's CDR3 is CASSSGTATNYGYTF. CDR3 sequence (DNA): TGCGCCAGCAGTTCTGGGACAGCAACTAACTATGGCTACACCTTC. This chain joins TRBV5-1 and TRBJ1-2; 7 nucleotides match TRBD1. The junction had 7 bases not matched to a gene; V was cut back by 5 bases and J by 0 bases. The V gene's germline CDR1 is SGHRS and CDR2 YFSETQ. The CDR3 length is 15 residues.

This clonotype showed up many times. The chain joins TRBV7-8 to TRBJ2-3, with 11 nucleotides matching TRBD2. V trimming: 1 base; J trimming: 0 bases; junction bases outside the gene matches: 12. In germline, CDR1 is SGHVS, CDR2 FQNEAQ. The CDR3 contains 20 residues. The CDR3 sequence is CASSLGPVASGRLSTDTQYF. The DNA for the CDR3 is TGTGCCAGCAGCTTAGGCCCTGTGGCTAGCGGGAGGCTGAGCACAGATACGCAGTATTTT.